The rows below give T cell receptor beta chains drawn from one sample of a study of T cell repertoires in cytomegalovirus infection. TCRdb fed the reads into MiXCR, producing one record per CDR3 protein. Counted here are 150,000 to 200,000 distinct CDR3 sequences, roughly 14% occurring once; the ten biggest clones make up about a quarter. Source material: PBMCs. These receptors all come from a human donor in good health (CMV status not recorded). Some clones in this sample may be carry-over from other donors' samples. The CDR3 runs from the conserved cysteine through the conserved F or W. D genes are given only for firm matches. Only some rows state a clone size, as once, few, many or a class for expanded clones.

few	TRBV6-2/TRBV6-3	-	TRBJ1-1	11	CASSRDREAFF	TGTGCCAGCAGCAGGGACCGTGAAGCTTTCTTT
many	TRBV6-5	-	TRBJ1-1	15	CASTRGVKRDTEAFF	TGTGCCAGCACCCGGGGGGTTAAGAGGGACACTGAAGCTTTCTTT
-	TRBV10-1	TRBD1	TRBJ2-1	15	CASSVGTGGTDEQFF	TGCGCCAGCAGTGTTGGGACAGGGGGCACGGATGAGCAGTTCTTC
-	TRBV12-3/TRBV12-4	TRBD1	TRBJ2-7	14	CASSPGGTVDEQYF	TGTGCCAGCAGTCCAGGGGGCACGGTTGACGAGCAGTACTTC
-	TRBV7-9	-	TRBJ2-2	12	CASSRETGELFF	TGTGCCAGCAGCCGGGAGACCGGGGAGCTGTTTTTT
-	TRBV7-9	-	TRBJ2-7	17	CASSTPFSGTDLYEQYF	TGTGCCAGCAGCACACCATTTTCCGGGACGGACCTCTACGAGCAGTACTTC
many	TRBV10-3	TRBD2	TRBJ2-5	15	CAISLAGGPQETQYF	TGTGCCATCAGTCTAGCGGGAGGACCCCAAGAGACCCAGTACTTC
many	TRBV7-2	-	TRBJ1-6	14	CASSLYRQNSPLHF	TGTGCCAGCAGCTTATATCGTCAAAATTCACCCCTCCACTTT
once	TRBV20-1	-	TRBJ2-7	14	CSAEDRRELYEQYF	TGCAGTGCTGAAGACAGGAGGGAACTCTACGAGCAGTACTTC
many	TRBV7-2	TRBD1	TRBJ1-1	17	CASSSRTGGIRNTEAFF	TGTGCCAGCAGCTCTCGGACAGGGGGCATAAGGAACACTGAAGCTTTCTTT
many	TRBV7-2	TRBD2	TRBJ2-7	15	CASRPRLAGTYEQYF	TGTGCCAGCAGGCCCCGTCTAGCGGGGACCTACGAGCAGTACTTC
many	TRBV7-2	TRBD2	TRBJ2-3	15	CASSPTSGRTDTQYF	TGTGCCAGCAGCCCGACTAGCGGGCGCACAGATACGCAGTATTTT
-	TRBV7-3	-	TRBJ2-6	16	CASSLGGVSGANVLTF	TGTGCCAGCAGCTTAGGTGGGGTATCTGGGGCCAACGTCCTGACTTTC
-	TRBV18	-	TRBJ2-5	13	CASSPQRQETQYF	TGTGCCAGCTCACCACAGAGACAAGAGACCCAGTACTTC